In its sample, the clone carrying this T cell receptor (beta chain) was seen once. The data are from a study of T cells of healthy individuals. Trimming removed 3 bases at V and 2 bases at J, with 16 bases between. CDR1 GTSNPN and CDR2 SVGIG come from the germline V gene (reference sequence). CDR3 length equals 16 residues. One entry per CDR3 protein results from TCRdb running MiXCR on the 5' RACE reads. The sample consists of about 60,000 distinct CDR3 sequences, roughly 16% of them appearing once. The chain couples TRBV30 to TRBJ2-2; no reliable D call. This TCR was sampled from a human donor in good health. CDR3 nucleotide sequence: TGTGCCTGGAGCGAACTTTGGCTCTCAAACACCGGGGAGCTGTTTTTT. Its protein product is CAWSELWLSNTGELFF.